Included here is one T cell receptor beta chain sequence, with context. Its antigen remains undetermined. There are no base qualities to consult, and no much larger clone falls within one base. The same CDR3 also results from other DNA sequences found in this sample. The method behind the library was the immunoSEQ multiplex PCR assay. The authors processed their data as follows. A statistical classification framework was built to diagnose cytomegalovirus status from the catalog of TCR beta chain sequences. TCRdb obtained this table from immuneACCESS and retained in-frame rearrangements with V and J assigned. These tables miss some clones; where compared with another copy, unresolved V genes account for less than half of the shortfall, and the remainder is unexplained. Clonal size and the V and J genes are those of that table, whereas D and trimming came from the DNA. The sample table contains approximately 88,000 clones; only one count was recorded for 95% to 96% of them. Under 1.5% of the sample is held by the ten biggest clonotypes.

Separate from the approximately 670-subject first cohort, the validation cohort of some 130 subjects was the group to which the donors belonged. The data belong to a study of cytomegalovirus exposure and HLA in healthy donors (dated by TCRdb to about 2017). Background for the entire study: A later analysis indicated that the 130 or so validation repertoires were generated on the platform also employed for the 666 repertoires of the first cohort. To predict cytomegalovirus infection status, the study brought together high-throughput TCR immunosequencing, statistical association of individual TCRs with disease status, and machine learning. The study aimed to test whether signatures of past pathogen exposure could be identified by cataloging public T cell receptors. In addition to the first cohort of 650 to 750 subjects, a separate validation cohort of approximately 130 different subjects was used.

The germline ends are 8 bases apart after V is trimmed by 5 bases and J by 0 bases. The CDR3 starts with the cysteine, ends with the phenylalanine, and has 14 residues. Just the 42-base CDR3 DNA is kept, in frame starting at base 1. For CDR1 and CDR2, the germline V gene lists KGHSH and LQKENI. Findings and caveats that apply to the study as a whole: Subsequent analysis determined that TCRs grouped into clusters in the first cohort also showed a tendency toward co-occurrence across the 130 or so validation repertoires, and approximately 94% of cluster scores exceeded 0. Three of the identified cytomegalovirus-associated TCR beta chains were confirmed in vitro to be specific for cytomegalovirus antigens. A total of roughly 160 TCR beta chains were listed by the study as associated with cytomegalovirus. Across donors, most TCR sequences were observed very rarely, whereas some public TCRs were present in many individuals. All 130 or so repertoires were used to score co-occurrence in the validation cohort in a later analysis, because that analysis had no HLA typing for the cohort. The authors suggested that the approach could potentially be extended to other disease states and immunological phenotypes. In both the original and validation cohorts, the classifier was reported to diagnose cytomegalovirus status with high specificity and sensitivity.

The material sequenced was PBMCs. The chain links TRBV18 with TRBJ1-3; the D gene is unclear. This TCR came from a woman aged 18-29 years in good health and CMV-seronegative. The sequenced DNA is TGTGCCAGCTCATCGTCGAGCTCTGGAAACACCATATATTTT. It encodes CASSSSSSGNTIYF.